Following are 23 T cell receptor beta chains from one sample sequenced in a study of control samples from healthy donors and cancer patients. Sequencing was performed with immunoSEQ multiplex PCR; in TCRdb, only in-frame clones are kept and a portion is missing. The sample has roughly 220,000 clones; just under 95% are singletons. The sequencing input was blood. The receptors here all came from a man aged 50 to 60 in good health.

The rearrangement joins TRBV30 to TRBJ1-5; D unclear. Germline-derived CDR1 and CDR2 are GTSNPN and SVGIG (reference sequence). Trimming left V 3 bases short and J 3 bases short, with 15 bases between. There are 15 residues in the CDR3. CDR3 loop: CAWSEKGLHNQPQHF. The CDR3 DNA follows: TGTGCCTGGAGCGAAAAGGGTCTCCACAATCAGCCCCAGCATTTT. Variable domain in full (rest from reference TRBV30 and TRBJ1-5): SQTIHQWPATLVQPVGSPLSLECTVEGTSNPNLYWYRQAAGRGLQLLFYSVGIGQISSEVPQNLSASRPQDRQFILSSKKLLLSDSGFYLCAWSEKGLHNQPQHFGDGTRLSIL.

The chain recombines TRBV10-3 with TRBJ2-5; D not certain. From germline, CDR1 is ENHRY and CDR2 SYGVKD. The germline V and J ends were trimmed by 6 bases and 3 bases, with 11 bases remaining between them. The CDR3 totals 13 residues. The chain's CDR3 is CAIRRRVEETQYF. CDR3 bases: TGTGCCATCAGGAGAAGGGTAGAAGAGACCCAGTACTTC.

The chain combines TRBV19 with TRBJ2-1, with 7 bases fitting TRBD2. V gave up 4 bases and J gave up 6 bases; unmatched junction bases: 9. Germline V gives CDR1 LNHDA, CDR2 SQIVND (reference sequence). This CDR3 is 15 amino acids long. The CDR3 here is CASSTTTSRGNEQFF. The CDR3 nucleotides are TGTGCCAGTAGTACTACGACTAGCCGGGGCAATGAGCAGTTCTTC.

In this sample, this clone turned up once. This CDR3 is also generated by other DNA sequences in the sample. The chain is built from TRBV3-1 (or the pseudogene TRBV3-2) and TRBJ1-3; D uncertain. V lost 0 bases and J lost 5, with 2 bases in between. The germline V gene encodes CDR1 LGHDT and CDR2 YNNKEL (reference sequence). The CDR3 consists of 12 residues. The CDR3 region is CASSQDRNTIYF. In DNA form, the CDR3 reads TGTGCCAGCAGCCAAGATCGAAACACCATATATTTT.

The CDR3 loop reads CASSLEGTGNTIYF. CDR3 DNA: TGTGCCAGCAGCTTGGAGGGGACAGGAAACACCATATATTTT. The genes are TRBV5-5 and TRBJ1-3; weak D call: TRBD1 (6 bases). CDR1 SGHKS and CDR2 YYEKEE come from the germline V gene (reference sequence). Trimming left V 0 bases short and J 4 bases short, with 8 bases between. The CDR3 is 14 amino acids.

This clone appeared once. The chain carries TRBV3-1 (or the pseudogene TRBV3-2) and TRBJ2-7; 7 positions agree with TRBD1. Germline trimming cut 1 base from V and 3 bases from J; bases unmatched to any gene: 3. Germline V lookup: CDR1 LGHDT, CDR2 YNNKEL (reference sequence). The length of the CDR3 is 14 residues. CDR3 sequence: CASSQAPGGYEQYV. The CDR3 DNA is TGTGCCAGCAGCCAAGCCCCAGGGGGCTACGAGCAGTACGTC.

The genes are TRBV19 and TRBJ2-1; D unresolved. Germline V CDR1 and CDR2: LNHDA, SQIVND (reference sequence). Trimming shortened V by 2 bases and J by 0 bases, and 11 bases separated the two germline ends. CDR3 length: 16 amino acids. CDR3 nucleotides: TGTGCCAGTAGTATACTGGGCGGCCGCTCCTACAATGAGCAGTTCTTC. This sequence encodes CASSILGGRSYNEQFF.

For this clone: This specimen includes other DNA sequences encoding the same CDR3. The rearrangement uses TRBV6-6 and TRBJ2-5, with D uncertain. This CDR3 contains 12 residues. V lost 0 bases and J lost 4, with 3 bases in between. Per the germline V gene, CDR1 is MNHNY and CDR2 is SVGAGI (reference sequence). DNA of the CDR3: TGTGCCAGCAGTTACTCGCGAGAGACCCAGTACTTC. Translated, it gives CASSYSRETQYF.

V usage is TRBV6-1 and J usage is TRBJ2-5; TRBD1 is a possible D gene (5 bases). Germline loops: CDR1 MNHNS, CDR2 SASEGT. This CDR3 is 17 amino acids long. Between the trimmed V and J ends, which lost 6 bases and 1 base, there was a span of 21 bases. The CDR3 region is CASSERGIGQLQETQYF. CDR3 sequence (DNA): TGTGCCAGCAGCGAAAGGGGTATTGGACAACTCCAAGAGACCCAGTACTTC.

The chain combines TRBV18 with TRBJ1-2; D call uncertain. This CDR3 spans 17 amino acids. Trimming took 3 bases from V and 0 from J, leaving 17 bases between them. Germline V gives CDR1 KGHSH, CDR2 LQKENI. The CDR3 spells CASSPVVTGISNYGYTF. The DNA for the CDR3 is TGTGCCAGCTCACCTGTAGTAACGGGCATCTCTAACTATGGCTACACCTTC.

This chain links TRBV4-1 with TRBJ1-1, with D uncertain. The CDR3 runs 15 residues. Germline V gene sequence: CDR1 MGHRA, CDR2 YSYEKL. The V end lost 1 base, the J end lost 3 bases, and 12 bases lay between the germline ends. CDR3 bases: TGCGCCAGCAGCCAAGCTCAGTTTGGTTACACTGAAGCTTTCTTT. Its translation: CASSQAQFGYTEAFF.

This sequence joins TRBV2 and TRBJ2-3; no definite D call. V was pared by 4 bases and J by 2 bases, with 10 bases between. CDR1 and CDR2 (germline): SNHLY, FYNNEI. CDR3 length equals 14 residues. CDR3 loop: CASSVRRDTDTQYF. The CDR3 DNA reads TGTGCCAGCAGTGTCCGCAGAGACACAGATACGCAGTATTTT.

The chain uses TRBV15 and TRBJ2-1; 10 bases are shared with TRBD2. This CDR3 has 16 amino acids. After removal of 0 bases from V and 7 bases from J, the junction contained 6 bases not matched to a gene. CDR1 is LNHNV, CDR2 YYDKDF, per germline (reference sequence). The CDR3 sequence: CATSRDPSSGGNEQFF. CDR3 DNA: TGTGCCACCAGCAGAGATCCGTCTAGCGGGGGAAATGAGCAGTTCTTC.

The V call is TRBV6-1, the J call TRBJ2-7; D is perhaps TRBD2 (6 bases). V was clipped by 2 bases and J by 5 bases, with 19 bases between them. This CDR3 comprises 16 residues. Per the germline V gene, CDR1 is MNHNS and CDR2 is SASEGT. The CDR3 reads CASSEKGRSPRHEQYV. The CDR3 coding sequence is TGTGCCAGCAGTGAAAAGGGGAGGTCGCCCCGACACGAGCAGTACGTC.

V gene TRBV30 combines with J gene TRBJ2-1; TRBD1 aligns across 7 bases. The CDR3 consists of 14 residues. Germline values: CDR1 GTSNPN, CDR2 SVGIG (reference sequence). With V trimmed by 4 bases and J by 4 bases, 7 bases remained unmatched. The DNA of the CDR3 is TGTGCCTGGACCCGGGACAGCATATACAATGAGCAGTTCTTC. This encodes CAWTRDSIYNEQFF.

V and J are TRBV6-5 and TRBJ1-1; D perhaps matches TRBD1 (6 bases). V was pared by 7 bases and J by 10 bases, with 19 bases between. The germline CDR1 and CDR2 sequences are MNHEY and SVGAGI. The CDR3 contains 13 residues. CDR3 residues: CASTPGHLTRAFF. CDR3 DNA sequence: TGTGCCAGCACCCCGGGACATCTAACTCGAGCTTTCTTT.

The chain joins TRBV7-9 to TRBJ2-2; no definite D call. The CDR3 runs to 14 residues. Germline V gene sequence: CDR1 SEHNR, CDR2 FQNEAQ (reference sequence). Trimming removed 0 bases from V and 5 bases from J, with 7 bases in between. DNA of the CDR3: TGTGCCAGCAGCTTAGCCATTGATACCGGGGAGCTGTTTTTT. This codes for CASSLAIDTGELFF.

The rearrangement joins TRBV5-6 to TRBJ2-3; 12 positions match TRBD2. The CDR3 contains 18 residues. V dropped 4 bases and J dropped 8; count of bases not matched to a gene: 17. Germline assignment: CDR1 SGHDT and CDR2 YYEEEE. CDR3 sequence (DNA): TGTGCCAGCAGCCCAAACCCCTGGACTAGCGGGGAACCAGGTACGCAGTATTTT. Translation: CASSPNPWTSGEPGTQYF.

This chain links TRBV9 with TRBJ2-1; 8 bases map to TRBD2. Germline-derived CDR1 and CDR2 are SGDLS and YYNGEE. J gave up 1 base and V 7 bases, and 7 bases lay outside the gene matches. The CDR3 is 15 amino acids. The CDR3 DNA is TGTGCCAGCCGCCGCACGGGGGGGTCCTACAATGAGCAGTTCTTC. It yields the protein CASRRTGGSYNEQFF.

The V call is TRBV28, the J call TRBJ1-4, with unresolved D. In germline, CDR1 is MDHEN, CDR2 SYDVKM. Trimming removed 4 bases at V and 7 bases at J, with 7 bases between. This CDR3 has 12 residues. This CDR3 is CASSSRPEKLFF. The CDR3 DNA reads TGTGCCAGCAGTTCCCGTCCTGAAAAACTGTTTTTT.

The chain uses TRBV3-1 (or the pseudogene TRBV3-2) and TRBJ1-2; D is undetermined. CDR1 LGHDT and CDR2 YNNKEL come from the germline V gene (reference sequence). The V gene lost 2 bases and the J gene lost 8 bases, with 12 bases spanning the gap. CDR3 size: 13 residues. The CDR3 protein is CASSQSLEGGYTF. The CDR3 coding sequence is TGTGCCAGCAGCCAAAGCCTCGAAGGAGGCTACACCTTC.

The V gene is TRBV9, the J gene TRBJ2-1; D perhaps matches TRBD2 (5 bases). Germline V gene lookup returns CDR1 SGDLS and CDR2 YYNGEE. CDR3 size: 15 residues. The V gene lost 1 base and the J gene lost 4 bases, with 12 bases spanning the gap. In nucleotides, the CDR3 is TGTGCCAGCAGCGTATCTGGACTCACTTACAATGAGCAGTTCTTC. This encodes CASSVSGLTYNEQFF.

The CDR3 bases are TGTGCCAGCAGCTTAGTACAGGGGGCGGACACTGAAGCTTTCTTT. Translating it yields CASSLVQGADTEAFF. J is TRBJ1-1 and V is TRBV7-8, with 9 nucleotides matching TRBD1. Germline assignment: CDR1 SGHVS and CDR2 FQNEAQ. The J segment lost 3 bases and the V segment lost 1 base, leaving 3 bases of the junction unmatched. The CDR3 length is 15 residues.